The sample holds many counts of the clone carrying this TCR beta chain. This CDR3 contains 14 residues. Germline lookup yields CDR1 LNHDA and CDR2 SQIVND (reference sequence). V lost 6 bases, J lost 0 bases, and 8 bases lay in between. This entry belongs to a study of T cells after posttransplantation cyclophosphamide. Here immunoSEQ multiplex PCR was the method, and the copy in TCRdb shows in-frame clones only, minus some. This sample comprises roughly 42,000 clones, none seen once only. The material sequenced was PBMCs. This chain uses TRBV19 with TRBJ1-4; D might be TRBD1 (6 bases). The sequence came from a woman aged 45-60 years in good health and a related stem cell transplant donor. The CDR3 reads CASRDSATNEKLFF. Here the CDR3 DNA reads TGTGCCAGTAGGGACAGCGCAACTAATGAAAAACTGTTTTTT.